This T cell receptor (beta chain) appears in the sequencing data of a study of cytomegalovirus exposure and HLA in healthy donors. Primers for the PCR totalled 60 Vbeta and 13 Jbeta. The repertoire was sequenced with immunoSEQ multiplex PCR; TCRdb's copy has only in-frame clones and lacks some. The table has 170,000 or so clones, 70% to 80% seen once. This CDR3 is 18 amino acids long. Germline loops: CDR1 GTSNPN, CDR2 SVGIG (reference sequence). Unmatched junction bases numbered 11, after V lost 3 bases and J lost 0 bases. The receptor was isolated from a woman aged 55-69 years in good health and CMV-seropositive. This rearrangement joins TRBV30 to TRBJ1-1; the match to TRBD1 covers 12 bases. The sequencing sample was made of PBMCs. DNA of the CDR3: TGTGCCTGGAGGCCGCACCGGGACAGGGGGCGATTGAACACTGAAGCTTTCTTT. This sequence encodes CAWRPHRDRGRLNTEAFF.